These 27 T cell receptor beta chains came from one sample sequenced in a study of shared clonotypes between healthy human individuals. TCRdb's table, derived via immunoSEQ multiplex PCR, lists solely in-frame clones and lacks some. The data hold about 2 million clones, with about 95% observed a single time. The sample consisted of naive CD4+ T cells sorted from blood. Described subset: CD45RA+ positively selected. These receptors were collected from a man in his late teens or twenties in good health.

This chain links TRBV6-5 with TRBJ2-1; 14 bases align to TRBD2. The CDR3 length is 15 residues. Germline trimming cut 6 bases from V and 9 bases from J; bases unmatched to any gene: 7. The germline gives CDR1 MNHEY, CDR2 SVGAGI. The CDR3 loop is CASRPGTSGRAEQFF. For the CDR3, the DNA is TGTGCCAGCAGACCCGGGACTAGCGGGAGAGCTGAGCAGTTCTTC.

J is TRBJ1-2 and V is TRBV14, with TRBD1 matching 7 bases. CDR1 and CDR2 (germline): SGHDN, FVKESK. The junction had 9 bases not matched to a gene; V was cut back by 3 bases and J by 5 bases. The CDR3 covers 15 residues. CDR3 sequence: CASSQPGTANYGYTF. In DNA form, the CDR3 reads TGTGCCAGCAGCCAGCCCGGGACAGCGAATTATGGCTACACCTTC. Full variable domain (remainder filled in from reference TRBV14 and TRBJ1-2): EAGVTQFPSHSVIEKGQTVTLRCDPISGHDNLYWYRRVMGKEIKFLLHFVKESKQDESGMPNNRFLAERTGGTYSTLKVQPAELEDSGVYFCASSQPGTANYGYTFGSGTRLTVV.

This chain uses TRBV27 with TRBJ1-5; D ambiguous. Germline CDR1 is MNHEY and CDR2 is SMNVEV (reference sequence). The V and J ends lost 3 bases and 5 bases respectively, with 11 bases between them. The CDR3 covers 14 residues. CDR3 nucleotide sequence: TGTGCCAGCAGTTTCTCAAGGTGGGATCAGCCCCAGCATTTT. This translates into CASSFSRWDQPQHF.

The V call is TRBV27, the J call TRBJ2-5, with 9 bases identical to TRBD2. Unmatched junction bases numbered 4, after V lost 8 bases and J lost 3 bases. This CDR3 is 13 amino acids long. Germline CDR1 MNHEY, CDR2 SMNVEV (reference sequence). DNA for the CDR3: TGTGCCAGCGGCTTAGCGGGAGAAGAGACCCAGTACTTC. This translates into CASGLAGEETQYF.

The chain joins TRBV18 to TRBJ2-7; D is undetermined. This CDR3 comprises 13 residues. Between the trimmed V and J ends, which lost 0 bases and 5 bases, there was a span of 8 bases. Germline V gene sequence: CDR1 KGHSH, CDR2 LQKENI. The CDR3 loop reads CASSPPLRNEQYF. The CDR3, as DNA: TGTGCCAGCTCACCACCGCTCCGGAACGAGCAGTACTTC. Looking up the rest from reference TRBV18 and TRBJ2-7 gives the full variable domain: NAGVMQNPRHLVRRRGQEARLRCSPMKGHSHVYWYRQLPEEGLKFMVYLQKENIIDESGMPKERFSAEFPKEGPSILRIQQVVRGDSAAYFCASSPPLRNEQYFGPGTRLTVT.

Concerning this clone: One end of the junction does not line up with germline, which may come from a read error. V and J are TRBV6-5 and TRBJ2-7; TRBD1 agrees at 9 bases. Germline V gives CDR1 MNHEY, CDR2 SVGAGI. The CDR3 loop spans 13 amino acids. CDR3 nucleotides: TGTGCCAGCAGGGGACAGGGCTCCAACGAGCAGTACTTC. It is translated as CASRGQGSNEQYF.

The chain has TRBV27 and TRBJ2-2; 10 nucleotides line up with TRBD2. CDR3 size: 14 residues. V shed 0 bases and J 8 bases; nucleotides not matched to a gene: 0. The germline gives CDR1 MNHEY, CDR2 SMNVEV (reference sequence). The CDR3 region has the DNA TGTGCCAGCAGTTTATCGGGACTAGCGGGGGAGCTGTTTTTT. The encoded protein is CASSLSGLAGELFF.

As concerns this clone: Different DNA sequences within this sample yield the same CDR3. The rearrangement joins TRBV6-5 to TRBJ2-7; 7 positions agree with TRBD1. The J segment lost 2 bases and the V segment lost 6 bases, leaving 4 bases of the junction unmatched. Germline CDR1 is MNHEY and CDR2 is SVGAGI. The CDR3 length is 13 residues. CDR3 in DNA: TGTGCCAGCAGAAGACAGGGCCCCTACGAGCAGTACTTC. Translation: CASRRQGPYEQYF.

V is TRBV5-6 and J is TRBJ2-2; TRBD1 might be the D (6 bases). This CDR3 spans 15 amino acids. Germline assignment: CDR1 SGHDT and CDR2 YYEEEE. Trimming pared 5 bases from V and 1 base from J, leaving 12 bases between. The CDR3 sequence is CASRRDTGNTGELFF. In DNA form, the CDR3 reads TGTGCCAGCAGGAGGGACACCGGGAACACCGGGGAGCTGTTTTTT.

J is TRBJ2-7 and V is TRBV5-1; no reliable D call. This CDR3 is 14 amino acids long. The V gene lost 2 bases and the J gene lost 3 bases, with 12 bases spanning the gap. Germline assignment: CDR1 SGHRS and CDR2 YFSETQ. CDR3 nucleotides: TGCGCCAGCAGCTTAAACGTTGCGAACTACGAGCAGTACTTC. This gives the protein CASSLNVANYEQYF. Full variable domain (rest looked up from reference TRBV5-1 and TRBJ2-7): KAGVTQTPRYLIKTRGQQVTLSCSPISGHRSVSWYQQTPGQGLQFLFEYFSETQRNKGNFPGRFSGRQFSNSRSEMNVSTLELGDSALYLCASSLNVANYEQYFGPGTRLTVT.

This chain joins TRBV2 and TRBJ2-1, with D possibly being TRBD1 (5 bases). The length of the CDR3 is 14 residues. Trimming left V 3 bases short and J 2 bases short, with 8 bases between. CDR1 and CDR2 (germline): SNHLY, FYNNEI. The CDR3 loop reads CASSDNRPYNEQFF. The CDR3 nucleotides are TGTGCCAGCAGTGATAACAGGCCCTACAATGAGCAGTTCTTC.

The rearrangement joins TRBV7-8 to TRBJ2-3; D is unresolved. CDR3 length: 12 residues. V was shortened by 5 bases and J by 2 bases, with 5 bases between the two germline ends. Germline CDR1 reads SGHVS; CDR2 reads FQNEAQ. DNA of the CDR3: TGTGCCAGCAGCGGATACACAGATACGCAGTATTTT. Residues: CASSGYTDTQYF.

This clone has only one observation. V is TRBV2 and J is TRBJ2-7; D is unresolved. The germline V gene encodes CDR1 SNHLY and CDR2 FYNNEI. Trimming shortened V by 1 base and J by 3 bases, and 4 bases separated the two germline ends. The CDR3 loop spans 12 amino acids. CDR3 residues: CASSEVYYEQYF. DNA of the CDR3: TGTGCCAGCAGTGAAGTTTACTACGAGCAGTACTTC.

The V gene is TRBV7-2, the J gene TRBJ2-7; 9 nucleotides agree with TRBD2. V shed 5 bases and J 5 bases; nucleotides not matched to a gene: 10. CDR1 and CDR2 from the germline V gene are SGHTA and FQGNSA. This CDR3 has 15 residues. Written as DNA, the CDR3 is TGTGCCAGCAGCGCTAGCGGGACCTCCTCGGACGAGCAGTACTTC. Protein product: CASSASGTSSDEQYF. Filled out from reference TRBV7-2 and TRBJ2-7, the complete variable domain reads GAGVSQSPSNKVTEKGKDVELRCDPISGHTALYWYRQSLGQGLEFLIYFQGNSAPDKSGLPSDRFSAERTGGSVSTLTIQRTQQEDSAVYLCASSASGTSSDEQYFGPGTRLTVT.

The V call is TRBV6-5, the J call TRBJ2-2; 8 positions agree with TRBD1. CDR1 and CDR2 (germline): MNHEY, SVGAGI. CDR3 size: 16 residues. Trimming took 4 bases from V and 2 from J; bases not matched to a gene: 6. The CDR3 loop is CASSSAGTGNTGELFF. CDR3 in DNA: TGTGCCAGCAGTTCAGCCGGGACAGGAAACACCGGGGAGCTGTTTTTT.

The chain combines TRBV5-1 with TRBJ2-2; no firm D call. V was cut by 0 bases and J by 2 bases, with 11 bases left in between. This CDR3 spans 16 amino acids. Germline CDR1 reads SGHRS; CDR2 reads YFSETQ. The chain's CDR3 is CASSLAPSPNTGELFF. For the CDR3, the DNA is TGCGCCAGCAGCTTGGCCCCTTCACCTAACACCGGGGAGCTGTTTTTT.

This clone appeared a single time. J is TRBJ2-1 and V is TRBV5-6; D might be TRBD2 (6 bases). V dropped 5 bases and J dropped 8 bases, with 14 bases sitting between them. This CDR3 is 13 amino acids long. Germline-derived CDR1 and CDR2 are SGHDT and YYEEEE. CDR3 in DNA: TGTGCCAGCAGTCCCCTAGCGTCGGATGAGCAGTTCTTC. Amino acid sequence: CASSPLASDEQFF.

This clone was counted once. This chain connects TRBV27 to TRBJ1-2; possible D gene TRBD1, 5 bases. CDR1 is MNHEY and CDR2 is SMNVEV in the germline V gene (reference sequence). The length of the CDR3 is 14 residues. V lost 3 bases and J lost 4, with 12 bases in between. The CDR3 coding sequence is TGTGCCAGCAGTTTTTCACAGGAACCCTATGGCTACACCTTC. Its protein product is CASSFSQEPYGYTF.

This sequence joins TRBV5-1 and TRBJ1-4; possible D gene TRBD1, 6 bases. This CDR3 has 14 amino acids. Germline V gene sequence: CDR1 SGHRS, CDR2 YFSETQ. Trimming stripped 4 bases from V and 4 bases from J, with 11 bases between. Here the CDR3 DNA reads TGCGCCAGCAGCCCCGGACAGATTAATGAAAAACTGTTTTTT. Its protein product is CASSPGQINEKLFF. The variable domain in full, completed from reference TRBV5-1 and TRBJ1-4, reads KAGVTQTPRYLIKTRGQQVTLSCSPISGHRSVSWYQQTPGQGLQFLFEYFSETQRNKGNFPGRFSGRQFSNSRSEMNVSTLELGDSALYLCASSPGQINEKLFFGSGTQLSVL.

The rearrangement uses TRBV18 and TRBJ1-5; no clear D gene. Germline V gene sequence: CDR1 KGHSH, CDR2 LQKENI. The CDR3 spans 15 residues. Trimming left V 3 bases short and J 3 bases short, with 12 bases between. The CDR3 is CASSPLGSPNQPQHF. The CDR3 nucleotides are TGTGCCAGCTCACCCTTGGGCAGTCCCAATCAGCCCCAGCATTTT.

This clone was recorded once. The chain is built from TRBV6-6 and TRBJ2-7, with D unresolved. CDR1 and CDR2 from the germline V gene are MNHNY and SVGAGI (reference sequence). This CDR3 comprises 16 residues. V lost 6 bases and J lost 0, with 18 bases in between. CDR3 bases: TGTGCCAGCAGGGTCAGTCTCGCCAGCTACTCCTACGAGCAGTACTTC. It yields the protein CASRVSLASYSYEQYF.

The chain uses TRBV29-1 and TRBJ1-5; D possibly corresponds to TRBD1 (5 bases). The germline V and J ends were trimmed by 1 base and 10 bases, with 23 bases remaining between them. The CDR3 totals 16 residues. From germline, CDR1 is SQVTM and CDR2 ANQGSEA. In DNA, the CDR3 is TGCAGCGTTGAAGGGCCCGTTCGACAGTCCTTCGATCCCCAGCATTTT. Its translation is CSVEGPVRQSFDPQHF. The full variable domain, in which reference TRBV29-1 and TRBJ1-5 provide the parts outside the CDR3, is SAVISQKPSRDICQRGTSLTIQCQVDSQVTMMFWYRQQPGQSLTLIATANQGSEATYESGFVIDKFPISRPNLTFSTLTVSNMSPEDSSIYLCSVEGPVRQSFDPQHFGDGTRLSIL.

Concerning this clone: An end of the junction differs from the germline gene, which may be a read error. The rearrangement uses TRBV6-1 and TRBJ1-5; D might be TRBD1 (5 bases). The CDR3 is made up of 13 amino acids. The V gene's germline CDR1 is MNHNS and CDR2 SASEGT. Here the CDR3 reads CASSVAGLQAQHF. CDR3 sequence (DNA): TGTGCCAGCAGTGTAGCAGGGCTTCAGGCCCAGCATTTT.

The J gene is TRBJ2-5, the V gene TRBV4-2, with 14 positions matching TRBD2. The germline CDR1 and CDR2 sequences are LGHNA and YNFKEQ. Trimming removed 4 bases from V and 5 bases from J; junction bases left unmatched: 6. This CDR3 is 16 amino acids long. The CDR3 sequence is CASSPGLAGATETQYF. Here the CDR3 DNA reads TGTGCCAGCAGCCCGGGACTAGCGGGGGCTACGGAGACCCAGTACTTC.

With regard to this clone: Within the sample, other DNA sequences also encode this same CDR3. The V gene is TRBV30, the J gene TRBJ1-4; D is undetermined. Germline CDR1 and CDR2: GTSNPN and SVGIG (reference sequence). The ends were cut back, 0 bases at V and 2 bases at J, with 4 bases in the middle. This CDR3 is 13 amino acids long. Here the CDR3 reads CAWSVRTNEKLFF. In DNA form, the CDR3 reads TGTGCCTGGAGTGTACGTACTAATGAAAAACTGTTTTTT.

The chain combines TRBV21-1 with TRBJ1-3; the D segment call TRBD1 is taken from the table without a DNA check. TRBV21-1 is recorded as a pseudogene. The CDR3 length is 20 residues. The DNA of the CDR3 is TGTGCCAGCAGCAAAGCGCCTGGGCCAGAGATCTCGACCTCTGGAAACACCATATATTTT. Translating gives CASSKAPGPEISTSGNTIYF.

On this clone: Other DNA sequences in this specimen translate into the identical CDR3. The CDR3 loop reads CASSYGTLNTEAFF. The CDR3 nucleotides are TGTGCCAGCAGTTACGGGACACTGAACACTGAAGCTTTCTTT. This chain uses TRBV6-5 with TRBJ1-1; D possibly corresponds to TRBD1 (6 bases). Germline V gene sequence: CDR1 MNHEY, CDR2 SVGAGI. Trimming shortened V by 2 bases and J by 0 bases, and 7 bases separated the two germline ends. The CDR3 sequence is 14 residues long.